Given below is one T cell receptor beta chain in context. V was pared by 6 bases and J by 2 bases, with 11 bases between. The CDR3 extends over 13 amino acids. From germline, CDR1 is KGHSH and CDR2 LQKENI. This table comes from immunoSEQ multiplex PCR, and its TCRdb copy is limited to in-frame clones, with some not included. The sample contains about 40,000 clones, 91% of which appear only once. These data originate in a study of T cell changes during pregnancy in multiple sclerosis. Sequences were derived from CD4+ T cells from peripheral blood mononuclear cells, sampled in the second trimester of pregnancy. This chain links TRBV18 with TRBJ2-7, with D possibly matching TRBD1 (6 bases). The TCR originated in a female donor in good health, enrolled as a control in a pregnancy study. The CDR3 here is CASSQDRTYEQYF. Written as DNA, the CDR3 is TGTGCCAGCTCCCAGGACAGAACCTACGAGCAGTACTTC.